This T cell receptor (beta chain) was recovered during a study of sequential checkpoint blockade in melanoma. Looked up from germline, CDR1 is SGHNT and CDR2 is YYREEE (reference sequence). The CDR3 is 15 residues long. Sample treatment: randomized to nivolumab then ipilimumab (arm A) or the reverse (arm B). Sequenced by immunoSEQ multiplex PCR; TCRdb stores in-frame clones only, minus some. The sample yields approximately 12,000 clones, around 67% seen once. The chain employs TRBV5-4 and TRBJ2-5; 10 bases agree with TRBD2. The J call may be incorrect, as the DNA end agrees better with TRBJ2-7. The clonotype originates from a human donor with melanoma. The sample here was CD8+ T cells sorted from blood (inferred from file names), taken from a patient given nivolumab and ipilimumab in sequence. CDR3 nucleotide sequence: TGTGCCAGCAGCTTGTTTAGCGGGGGGACCTACGAGCAGTACTTC. It specifies CASSLFSGGTYEQYF.